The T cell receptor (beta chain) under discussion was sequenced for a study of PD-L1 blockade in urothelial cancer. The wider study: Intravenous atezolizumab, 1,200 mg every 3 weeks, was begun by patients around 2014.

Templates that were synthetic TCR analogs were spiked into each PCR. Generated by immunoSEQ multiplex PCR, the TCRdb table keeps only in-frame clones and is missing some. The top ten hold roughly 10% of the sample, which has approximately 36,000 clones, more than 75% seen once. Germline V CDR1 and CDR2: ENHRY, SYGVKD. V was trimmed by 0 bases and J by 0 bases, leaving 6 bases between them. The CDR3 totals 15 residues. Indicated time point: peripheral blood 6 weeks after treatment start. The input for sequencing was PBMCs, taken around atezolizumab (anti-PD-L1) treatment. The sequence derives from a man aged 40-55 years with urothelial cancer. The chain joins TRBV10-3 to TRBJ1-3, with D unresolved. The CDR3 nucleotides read TGTGCCATCAGTGAGTCGACAAACTCTGGAAACACCATATATTTT. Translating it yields CAISESTNSGNTIYF.